These T cell receptor beta chains were read from a single sample in a study of blood T cell repertoires in COVID-19. The assay was immunoSEQ multiplex PCR, and TCRdb's table has in-frame clones only and misses some. The sample has some 160,000 clones, roughly 80% seen once; the top ten hold roughly 8.4%. The material sequenced was peripheral blood. The receptors here all came from a woman older than 75 with COVID-19, enrolled during active disease. Both conserved end residues are part of each CDR3. D genes are given only for firm matches. The listing skips clone size in some rows; elsewhere it reads once, few, many or a size class.

V gene	D gene	J gene	clone size	CDR3 DNA	CDR3 protein
TRBV19	.	TRBJ1-1	.	TGTGCCAGTAAGGAGTTCACGTGGTCGGACACTGAAGCTTTCTTT	CASKEFTWSDTEAFF
TRBV6-5	TRBD1	TRBJ1-6	.	TGTGCCAGCAGCCCAAACAGGGGACCCCTCCACTTT	CASSPNRGPLHF
TRBV5-5	TRBD2	TRBJ2-5	.	TGTGCCAGCAGCTCTCTAGCGGGGAGGGAGACCCAGTACTTC	CASSSLAGRETQYF
TRBV7-3	.	TRBJ1-2	once	TGTGCCAGCAGCTTCCGGCCCCAGGATGCCTCCTATGGCTACACCTTC	CASSFRPQDASYGYTF
TRBV4-2	.	TRBJ2-1	few	TGTGCCAGCAGCCAAGATCGGAGAGGAAGCTCCTACAATGAGCAGTTCTTC	CASSQDRRGSSYNEQFF
TRBV18	TRBD1	TRBJ2-2	.	TGTGCCAGCTCTGACAGGGGAAGCACCGGGGAGCTGTTTTTT	CASSDRGSTGELFF
TRBV2	TRBD1	TRBJ1-1	once	TGTGCCAGCAGTAAGGGACAGCTGAACACTGAAGCTTTCTTT	CASSKGQLNTEAFF
TRBV19	.	TRBJ1-4	.	TGTGCCAGTAGTAGGGAAACCCAGGGAGGGGAAAAACTGTTTTTT	CASSRETQGGEKLFF
TRBV5-1	TRBD1	TRBJ1-2	once	TGCGCCAGCAGCGAGGGGGGACAGTCGTGGAATGGCTACACCTTC	CASSEGGQSWNGYTF
TRBV6-5	TRBD2	TRBJ2-7	once	TGTGCCACCTTAAGGACTAGCGGACCCTACGAGCAGTACTTC	CATLRTSGPYEQYF
TRBV18	.	TRBJ2-7	.	TGTGCCAGCTCAGTCGACAACTACGAGCAGTACTTC	CASSVDNYEQYF
TRBV29-1	TRBD2	TRBJ2-7	.	TGCAGCGTAAGTCTAGCGGGACCCTACGAGCAGTACTTC	CSVSLAGPYEQYF
TRBV18	TRBD2	TRBJ2-7	.	TGTGCCAGCTCACCACGGGCTAGCGGGAGGGACGAGCAGTACTTC	CASSPRASGRDEQYF
TRBV5-8	.	TRBJ1-1	.	TGTGCCACCCAAATCCGCTGGGGGCGGGCTTTCTTT	CATQIRWGRAFF